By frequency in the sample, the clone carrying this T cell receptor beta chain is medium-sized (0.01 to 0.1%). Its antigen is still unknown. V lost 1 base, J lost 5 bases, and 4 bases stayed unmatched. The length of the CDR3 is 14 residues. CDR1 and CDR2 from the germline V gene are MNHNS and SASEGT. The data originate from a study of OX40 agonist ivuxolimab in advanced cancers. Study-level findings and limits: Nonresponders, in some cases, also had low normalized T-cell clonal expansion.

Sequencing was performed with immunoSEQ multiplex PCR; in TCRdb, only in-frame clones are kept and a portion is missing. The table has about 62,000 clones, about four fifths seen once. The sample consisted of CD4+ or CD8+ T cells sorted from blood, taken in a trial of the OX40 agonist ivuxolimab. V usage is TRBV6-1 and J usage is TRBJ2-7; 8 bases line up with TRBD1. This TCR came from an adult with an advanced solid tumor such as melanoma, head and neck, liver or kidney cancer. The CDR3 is CASSEGDRGHEQYF. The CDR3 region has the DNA TGTGCCAGCAGTGAAGGTGACAGGGGCCACGAGCAGTACTTC.